This is a list of T cell receptor beta chains from one sample in a study of CD8+ T cells in alopecia areata. The repertoire was sequenced with immunoSEQ multiplex PCR; TCRdb's copy has only in-frame clones and lacks some. Altogether some 130,000 clones are present, about 60% being singletons, with the ten largest covering around 6.6%. The sequencing used CD4+ T cells sorted from blood, collected at week 0. The receptors derive from a human donor with alopecia areata. CDR3s include the opening cysteine and the closing phenylalanine or tryptophan. The D gene is left open where the match is weak. Clone size is not always given. Where it is, it says once, few, many or a class for expanded clones.

clone_size	v_call	d_call	j_call	cdr3_nt	cdr3_aa
few	TRBV29-1	NA	TRBJ2-3	TGCAGCTCGTTGGGGTCAGATACGCAGTATTTT	CSSLGSDTQYF
few	TRBV18	NA	TRBJ1-6	TGTGCCAGCTCCCAGGACCTGTCGGAGAGCTCACCCCTCCACTTT	CASSQDLSESSPLHF
NA	TRBV7-2	NA	TRBJ1-5	TGTGCCAGCAGCTTAAGTTTGGGGGAGGGTCAGCCCCAGCATTTT	CASSLSLGEGQPQHF
few	TRBV4-1	TRBD2	TRBJ2-5	TGCGCCAGCAGCCCAACCCCCCTAGCGGGGGAAATCAAAGAGACCCAGTACTTC	CASSPTPLAGEIKETQYF
NA	TRBV29-1	NA	TRBJ1-1	TGCAGCGCTTCGGGAGGCACTGAAGCTTTCTTT	CSASGGTEAFF
few	TRBV7-9	NA	TRBJ1-2	TGTGCCAGCAGCTACCCTATAAAGGTGGATGGCTACACCTTC	CASSYPIKVDGYTF
NA	TRBV7-2	TRBD1	TRBJ1-2	TGTGCCAGCAGCGGAGCACAGGGGAGCCCCCTCCTTGAAGGCTACACCTTC	CASSGAQGSPLLEGYTF
few	TRBV30	NA	TRBJ2-1	TGTGCCTGGAGCTCCCAAGGGGGGGTCAGCAATGAGCAGTTCTTC	CAWSSQGGVSNEQFF
few	TRBV10-3	TRBD1	TRBJ2-1	TGTGCCATCAGTGAGTCCGGGACAGGGGATTACAATGAGCAGTTCTTC	CAISESGTGDYNEQFF
NA	TRBV30	NA	TRBJ1-6	TGTGCCTGGAGTGTATCGGGGAACAATTCACCCCTCCACTTT	CAWSVSGNNSPLHF
once	TRBV9	TRBD2	TRBJ2-1	TGTGCCAGCAGCGTAGTTGGGACTAGATCCCCCTACAATGAGCAGTTCTTC	CASSVVGTRSPYNEQFF
NA	TRBV5-1	NA	TRBJ2-7	TGCGCCAGCAGCTTGAACACCCTGACGAACGAGCAGTACTTC	CASSLNTLTNEQYF
few	TRBV29-1	NA	TRBJ2-5	TGCAGCGTTGGGATTCGGACAGTTCAAGAGACCCAGTACTTC	CSVGIRTVQETQYF
NA	TRBV5-1	TRBD1	TRBJ1-6	TGCGCCAGCAGCTATCACGGACAGGCCCCGTCCTATAATTCACCCCTCCACTTT	CASSYHGQAPSYNSPLHF
NA	TRBV5-4	TRBD1	TRBJ2-7	TGCGCCAGCAGCTTGGAGGGACAGGGTCTCGAGCAGTACTTC	CASSLEGQGLEQYF
few	TRBV13	TRBD1	TRBJ1-6	TGTGCCAGCAGCTTAGACAGGGGAAATTCACCCCTCCACTTT	CASSLDRGNSPLHF
NA	TRBV12-5	NA	TRBJ2-1	TGTGCTAGTGGTCTAGACTATTACAATGAGCAGTTCTTC	CASGLDYYNEQFF
NA	TRBV5-1	NA	TRBJ1-6	TGCGCCAGCAGCTTGCGGGCCACAAATTCACCCCTCCACTTT	CASSLRATNSPLHF
NA	TRBV5-1	NA	TRBJ2-3	TGCGCCAGTCTGGTGGGAGATACGCAGTATTTT	CASLVGDTQYF
few	TRBV7-9	TRBD1	TRBJ2-3	TGTGCCAGCACTCAGCCCGGACAGGGAGGCACAGATACGCAGTATTTT	CASTQPGQGGTDTQYF
few	TRBV5-6	TRBD2	TRBJ2-1	TGTGCCAGCAGCCCCCGACTAGCGGAGCAGTTCTTC	CASSPRLAEQFF
NA	TRBV2	NA	TRBJ1-4	TGTGCCAGCAGTGTGTTGAGTCCAACTAATGAAAAACTGTTTTTT	CASSVLSPTNEKLFF
NA	TRBV29-1	NA	TRBJ2-7	TGCAGCGTTGTTGTTCACGCCAAGCAGTACTTC	CSVVVHAKQYF
NA	TRBV29-1	TRBD2	TRBJ2-7	TGCAGCGTTCAGGACTCTCCGGGAGGCGAGCAGTACTTC	CSVQDSPGGEQYF
NA	TRBV4-3	NA	TRBJ1-6	TGCGCCAGCAGCCAAGATGCTCAGGGCCATTATAATTCACCCCTCCACTTT	CASSQDAQGHYNSPLHF
few	TRBV6-6	NA	TRBJ2-6	TGTGCCAGCAGTAAACAGCTCTCTGGGGCCAACGTCCTGACTTTC	CASSKQLSGANVLTF
NA	TRBV7-8	NA	TRBJ2-4	TGTGCCAGCAGCTTAACCTACCATGGGGGGAACATTCAGTACTTC	CASSLTYHGGNIQYF
few	TRBV10-3	NA	TRBJ2-1	TGTGCCATCAGTGGGAATACCTACAATGAGCAGTTCTTC	CAISGNTYNEQFF
NA	TRBV5-6	NA	TRBJ2-7	TGTGCCAGCAGCCGAGGGCTGTCTACCAACGAGCAGTACTTC	CASSRGLSTNEQYF
NA	TRBV7-9	NA	TRBJ1-2	TGTGCCAGCAGCTCGATGGGGGGGACCTCCCTGCGGGGCTACACCTTC	CASSSMGGTSLRGYTF
NA	TRBV29-1	NA	TRBJ1-5	TGCAGCGTTGGGGAGAAGGGGCGGCCCCAGCATTTT	CSVGEKGRPQHF
NA	TRBV9	NA	TRBJ1-1	TGTGCCAGCAGCGTGGGGACACAGAACACTGAAGCTTTCTTT	CASSVGTQNTEAFF
NA	TRBV29-1	TRBD1	TRBJ1-1	TGCAGCGTATCCGGGACAGCGGGCACTGAAGCTTTCTTT	CSVSGTAGTEAFF
NA	TRBV4-3	TRBD1	TRBJ1-2	TGCGCCAGCAGCCGCGGGACAGGGAATGACTATGGCTACACCTTC	CASSRGTGNDYGYTF
NA	TRBV6-5	TRBD2	TRBJ2-5	TGTGCCAGCAGTCCTTGGGGGGGAGAGACCCAGTACTTC	CASSPWGGETQYF
few	TRBV29-1	NA	TRBJ2-4	TGCAGCGTTGCAGGGTATCAAAACATTCAGTACTTC	CSVAGYQNIQYF
NA	TRBV4-1	NA	TRBJ2-3	TGCGCCAGCAGCCAACTTGGGGGTGCGGACCACACAGATACGCAGTATTTT	CASSQLGGADHTDTQYF
NA	TRBV7-9	TRBD2	TRBJ2-2	TGTGCCAGCAGCCCTACTAGCGGGAACACCGGGGAGCTGTTTTTT	CASSPTSGNTGELFF
few	TRBV2	TRBD1	TRBJ1-5	TGTGCCAGCAGCTCGGGACAGGGTGACCAGCCCCAGCATTTT	CASSSGQGDQPQHF